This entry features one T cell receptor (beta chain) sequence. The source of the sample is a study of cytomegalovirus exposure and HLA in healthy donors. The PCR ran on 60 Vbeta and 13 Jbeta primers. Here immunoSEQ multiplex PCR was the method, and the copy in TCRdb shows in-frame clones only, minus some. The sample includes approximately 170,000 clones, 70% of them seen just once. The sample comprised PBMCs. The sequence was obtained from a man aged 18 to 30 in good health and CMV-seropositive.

Written as DNA, the CDR3 is TGTGCCAGCAGCTTGTTGGCCTCGGGGACTGAAGCTTTCTTT. It codes for CASSLLASGTEAFF. The chain links TRBV7-3 to TRBJ1-1, with unresolved D. Germline V gene sequence: CDR1 SGHTA, CDR2 FQGTGA. Deletions cut 3 bases from V and 5 bases from J, with 13 bases between. This CDR3 is built from 14 residues.